This T cell receptor (beta chain) appears in the sequencing data of a study of OX40 agonist ivuxolimab in advanced cancers. Study details: In this cohort, patients received ivuxolimab, an agonistic anti-OX40 (CD134) antibody.

As concerns this clone: Its target is unknown.

This table comes from immunoSEQ multiplex PCR, and its TCRdb copy is limited to in-frame clones, with some not included. The table records fewer than 95,000 clones, roughly 80% of them present only once. Findings and limits, study-wide: Blood T cells, both CD4+ and CD8+, expanded clonally by week 6 at 0.1 to 3.0 mg/kg. Antigen specificity of clonally expanded peripheral T cells was not established.

V lost 3 bases and J lost 0; bases outside the gene matches: 5. The germline V gene encodes CDR1 SGHNT and CDR2 YYREEE (reference sequence). The length of the CDR3 is 17 residues. The rearrangement joins TRBV5-4 to TRBJ2-6; 8 bases are a match to TRBD1. The sequenced sample was CD4+ or CD8+ T cells sorted from blood, obtained in a trial of the OX40 agonist ivuxolimab. The sequence was collected from an adult with an advanced solid tumor such as melanoma, head and neck, liver or kidney cancer. The chain's CDR3 is CASSSDRDRSGANVLTF. The CDR3 DNA reads as TGTGCCAGCAGCTCGGACAGGGACCGCTCTGGGGCCAACGTCCTGACTTTC.